These 5 T cell receptor beta chains were sequenced from one sample in a study of early T cells in non-severe SARS-CoV-2 infection. Using its own MiXCR run on the 5' RACE reads, TCRdb lists one record per CDR3 protein. The table shows fewer than 120,000 distinct CDR3 sequences, with approximately 12% occurring only once. The sample here was whole blood, taken at baseline. These receptors were collected from an adult who was a healthcare worker with PCR-confirmed SARS-CoV-2 infection or an uninfected control (not recorded which).

Only a few counts were recorded for this clonotype. This chain joins TRBV20-1 and TRBJ2-7; 7 bases agree with TRBD1. Germline CDR1 is DFQATT and CDR2 is SNEGSKA (reference sequence). V gave up 4 bases and J gave up 3 bases; unmatched junction bases: 3. The CDR3 is 12 residues long. Written as DNA, the CDR3 is TGCAGTGCTATAACAGGGGTCTACGAGCAGTACTTC. Translated, it gives CSAITGVYEQYF.

This clonotype was counted between two and nine times. The V gene is TRBV5-4, the J gene TRBJ2-7; TRBD2 is a possible D gene (5 bases). The CDR3 has 16 residues. V was trimmed by 4 bases and J by 0 bases, leaving 17 bases between them. Germline CDR1 is SGHNT and CDR2 is YYREEE (reference sequence). The CDR3 region has the DNA TGTGCCAGCAGCCAAGACGGTAGCGCCTTCTCCTACGAGCAGTACTTC. Encoded protein: CASSQDGSAFSYEQYF.

This clonotype was seen more than once but under ten times. The chain combines TRBV27 with TRBJ2-5; 9 positions match TRBD1. V gave up 3 bases and J gave up 4 bases; unmatched junction bases: 9. The CDR3 totals 16 residues. Germline V gives CDR1 MNHEY, CDR2 SMNVEV (reference sequence). The CDR3 spells CASSFVYRGHRETQYF. The CDR3 coding sequence is TGTGCCAGCAGTTTTGTCTACAGGGGGCATAGAGAGACCCAGTACTTC.

This rearrangement joins TRBV7-2 to TRBJ2-7; 7 bases map to TRBD2. Trimming cost V 1 base and J 2 bases; bases outside gene matches: 5. CDR3 length: 15 residues. Germline V CDR1 and CDR2: SGHTA, FQGNSA. CDR3 amino acids: CASSLDAGDPYEQYF. CDR3 DNA: TGTGCCAGCAGCTTAGACGCGGGGGATCCCTACGAGCAGTACTTC.

Points on this clonotype: This may stem from a read error, because a much larger clone lies one nucleotide away. The chain combines TRBV18 with TRBJ1-5, with D possibly TRBD1 on 6 matching bases. The CDR3 has 14 amino acids. In germline, CDR1 is KGHSH, CDR2 LQKENI. Trimming pared 5 bases from V and 7 bases from J, leaving 15 bases between. The CDR3 here is CASSTGGGAQPQHF. CDR3 bases: TGTGCCAGCTCAACGGGCGGGGGGGCCCAGCCCCAGCATTTT.